This T cell receptor beta chain was profiled in a study of cytomegalovirus exposure and HLA in healthy donors. About the study: In terms of ancestry, the Caucasian-associated cluster contained around 79% of the roughly 400 genotyped donors. Broader study findings: As a later analysis showed, a missense DCLRE1C variant was linked to trimming of TCR beta V- and J-genes. In most subjects, TCR beta sequences reportedly gave accurate predictions of HLA-A and HLA-B alleles.

With V trimmed by 0 bases and J by 7 bases, 9 bases remained unmatched. Germline CDR1 is SGHKS and CDR2 is YYEKEE (reference sequence). The CDR3 runs 15 residues. The table lists this clone with a few counts. The target antigen is unknown. The PCR made use of 60 Vbeta and 13 Jbeta primers. Clones were read by immunoSEQ multiplex PCR, and TCRdb kept only the in-frame ones, dropping some. The sample shows some 160,000 clones, about 72% of them seen only once. The chain is built from TRBV5-5 and TRBJ1-1; 7 positions match TRBD1. Sequencing was done on a sample of PBMCs. This TCR derives from a man in his 60s in good health and CMV-seronegative. CDR3 sequence reads: CASSLGGDRYLEAFF. In DNA form, the CDR3 reads TGTGCCAGCAGCTTGGGGGGGGACAGATACCTTGAAGCTTTCTTT.